One and the same sample provided the 31 T cell receptor beta chains below, sequenced in a study of T cell responses to AZD1222 COVID-19 vaccine. Assay used: immunoSEQ multiplex PCR; TCRdb lists only in-frame clones, some missing. In the table there are about 150,000 clones, approximately 90% of which are singletons. The sequenced sample was peripheral blood, obtained on day 0 of AZD1222 vaccination. The receptors shown here come from an adult in good health.

The chain joins TRBV7-2 to TRBJ1-1, with D possibly TRBD1 on 6 matching bases. Germline assignment: CDR1 SGHTA and CDR2 FQGNSA. There are 14 residues in the CDR3. V was pared by 3 bases and J by 2 bases, with 10 bases between. The CDR3 bases are TGTGCCAGCAGCTTCCAGGGGAGTAACACTGAAGCTTTCTTT. Amino acid sequence: CASSFQGSNTEAFF.

This chain links TRBV10-3 with TRBJ1-1; TRBD1 is a possible D gene (6 bases). Per germline, CDR1 ENHRY and CDR2 SYGVKD. V lost 7 bases to trimming and J lost 5 bases, with 14 bases between them. CDR3 length equals 13 residues. The CDR3 here is CAITVSGDTEAFF. CDR3 DNA sequence: TGTGCCATCACTGTGTCAGGGGATACTGAAGCTTTCTTT.

This clone appeared a single time. V is TRBV12-3 or TRBV12-4 and J is TRBJ1-2; unclear D gene. V was clipped by 4 bases and J by 5 bases, with 11 bases between them. The length of the CDR3 is 13 residues. CDR3 region: CASSWPGGYGYTF. As DNA, the CDR3 is TGTGCCAGCAGTTGGCCAGGAGGATATGGCTACACCTTC.

This clone was recorded only once. The rearrangement joins TRBV6-5 to TRBJ1-1; TRBD1 aligns across 8 bases. Germline V gene data show CDR1 as MNHEY and CDR2 as SVGAGI. V lost 4 bases to trimming and J lost 2 bases; unmatched junction nucleotides: 6. The CDR3 runs to 15 residues. Here the CDR3 reads CASSFTGTGNTEAFF. Written as DNA, the CDR3 is TGTGCCAGCAGTTTCACTGGGACAGGAAACACTGAAGCTTTCTTT.

The chain uses TRBV27 and TRBJ2-4, with a possible D match to TRBD1 (5 bases). Trimming removed 7 bases at V and 0 bases at J, with 13 bases between. This CDR3 spans 15 amino acids. The germline gives CDR1 MNHEY, CDR2 SMNVEV (reference sequence). This CDR3 is CASKVSREAKNIQYF. As DNA, the CDR3 is TGTGCCAGCAAAGTTTCCAGGGAAGCCAAAAACATTCAGTACTTC.

The rearrangement links TRBV7-9 to TRBJ1-2; a possible D gene is TRBD1 (6 bases). CDR1 and CDR2 (germline): SEHNR, FQNEAQ (reference sequence). The CDR3 is made up of 16 amino acids. Trimming pared 5 bases from V and 2 bases from J, leaving 18 bases between. CDR3 amino acids: CASSRGRDTKNYGYTF. The DNA of the CDR3 is TGTGCCAGCAGCAGAGGGCGGGACACAAAAAACTATGGCTACACCTTC.

The chain couples TRBV10-3 to TRBJ1-2; possible D gene TRBD1, 5 bases. Between the trimmed V and J ends, which lost 11 bases and 4 bases, there was a span of 14 bases. The CDR3 runs 12 residues. Germline CDR1 and CDR2: ENHRY and SYGVKD. The CDR3, as DNA: TGTGCCGTGCTCGAGACAGCCTATGGCTACACCTTC. Amino acids: CAVLETAYGYTF.

The V call is TRBV5-6, the J call TRBJ2-3; D uncertain. The CDR3 contains 16 residues. Germline V gene sequence: CDR1 SGHDT, CDR2 YYEEEE. Trimming cost V 0 bases and J 0 bases, with 11 bases left between them. The CDR3 DNA sequence: TGTGCCAGCAGCTTGGTCGGCTTCTCTAGCACAGATACGCAGTATTTT. Protein: CASSLVGFSSTDTQYF.

Notes on this clone: Relative to the germline gene, one junction end is altered; a read error may explain this. The V gene is TRBV7-7, the J gene TRBJ1-1; D may be TRBD1 (5 bases). Germline CDR1 reads SSHAT; CDR2 reads FNYEAQ (reference sequence). The CDR3 covers 13 residues. The CDR3 bases are TGTGCTAGCAGCTTAGACAGGAACACTGAAGCTTTCTTT. Translation gives CASSLDRNTEAFF.

This clone has only a few counts. The chain couples TRBV7-3 to TRBJ1-2, with D possibly being TRBD1 (5 bases). With 0 bases removed from V and 8 bases from J, the gap between germline ends came to 19 bases. CDR3 size: 16 residues. Germline-derived CDR1 and CDR2 are SGHTA and FQGTGA. This chain's CDR3 is CASSLTGTVGLGGYTF. The CDR3 nucleotides read TGTGCCAGCAGCTTAACCGGGACCGTAGGCTTGGGGGGCTACACCTTC.

This clone was detected once. The chain combines TRBV12-3 or TRBV12-4 with TRBJ1-5; D is undetermined. Trimming took off 6 bases at V and 1 base at J, with 7 bases between the two ends. The CDR3 sequence is 13 residues long. The CDR3: CASSYISNQPQHF. CDR3 nucleotide sequence: TGTGCCAGCAGCTATATAAGCAATCAGCCCCAGCATTTT.

This clone was detected a few times. The chain is built from TRBV28 and TRBJ1-6; TRBD1 is a possible D gene (5 bases). Trimming took 5 bases from V and 7 from J, leaving 12 bases between them. Germline CDR1 reads MDHEN; CDR2 reads SYDVKM. The CDR3 is made up of 14 amino acids. Written as DNA, the CDR3 is TGTGCCAGCAGTGAGGGACTGACCAATTCACCCCTCCACTTT. Residues: CASSEGLTNSPLHF.

This clone was observed a few times. This sequence joins TRBV6-5 and TRBJ2-3, with 8 bases lining up with TRBD2. Germline loops: CDR1 MNHEY, CDR2 SVGAGI. V was pared by 6 bases and J by 2 bases, with 7 bases of the junction left unmatched. The CDR3 contains 15 residues. The CDR3 is CASSHSGVNTDTQYF. The CDR3 bases are TGTGCCAGCAGCCATAGCGGGGTTAACACAGATACGCAGTATTTT.

The chain employs TRBV28 and TRBJ2-7; tentative D call: TRBD2 (5 bases). Germline lookup yields CDR1 MDHEN and CDR2 SYDVKM. Trimming stripped 6 bases from V and 3 bases from J, with 21 bases between. The CDR3 runs to 16 residues. The DNA for the CDR3 is TGTGCCAGCAGCCGAGAGGGCCTCGGCCACTACTACGAGCAGTACTTC. This gives the protein CASSREGLGHYYEQYF.

This clone has just one count. V usage is TRBV2 and J usage is TRBJ2-2, with 8 bases matching TRBD1. CDR1 and CDR2 from the germline V gene are SNHLY and FYNNEI. CDR3 length equals 14 residues. The J segment lost 5 bases and the V segment lost 6 bases, leaving 5 bases of the junction unmatched. The CDR3 reads CASSRTGITGELFF. CDR3 DNA sequence: TGTGCCAGCAGCCGGACAGGGATAACCGGGGAGCTGTTTTTT.

V gene TRBV5-4 combines with J gene TRBJ1-2, with a tentative D call TRBD1 (6 bases). V gave up 3 bases and J gave up 5 bases, with 8 bases separating them. CDR1 SGHNT and CDR2 YYREEE come from the germline V gene (reference sequence). The CDR3 consists of 12 residues. The CDR3 sequence: CASSSDRYGYTF. DNA of the CDR3: TGTGCCAGCAGCTCGGACAGATATGGCTACACCTTC.

This sequence joins TRBV4-3 and TRBJ1-2; no clear D. The length of the CDR3 is 15 residues. Trimming removed 0 bases from V and 4 bases from J, with 12 bases in between. Germline CDR1 LGHNA, CDR2 YSLEER. The CDR3 loop reads CASSQDASLGYGYTF. The CDR3 DNA reads TGCGCCAGCAGCCAAGATGCGTCTCTTGGCTATGGCTACACCTTC.

This sequence joins TRBV7-9 and TRBJ1-4; 7 nucleotides line up with TRBD1. Unmatched junction bases numbered 10, after V lost 4 bases and J lost 8 bases. Germline CDR1 and CDR2: SEHNR and FQNEAQ (reference sequence). There are 15 residues in the CDR3. CDR3 coding DNA: TGTGCCAGCAGCTCGCCAGGGGGTATGTGGGAAAAACTGTTTTTT. This gives the protein CASSSPGGMWEKLFF. Looking up the rest from reference TRBV7-9 and TRBJ1-4 gives the full variable domain: DTGVSQNPRHKITKRGQNVTFRCDPISEHNRLYWYRQTLGQGPEFLTYFQNEAQLEKSRLLSDRFSAERPKGSFSTLEIQRTEQGDSAMYLCASSSPGGMWEKLFFGSGTQLSVL.

The J gene is TRBJ2-5, the V gene TRBV6-5; possibly TRBD2 for D (5 bases). This CDR3 has 14 residues. Germline lookup yields CDR1 MNHEY and CDR2 SVGAGI. V lost 5 bases and J lost 1, with 11 bases in between. The CDR3 protein is CASSPRRAQETQYF. As DNA, the CDR3 is TGTGCCAGCAGTCCGCGGCGGGCCCAAGAGACCCAGTACTTC.

The table lists this clone with a count of one. The rearrangement links TRBV19 to TRBJ1-1; D is unclear. The CDR3 covers 17 residues. The V end lost 2 bases, the J end lost 1 base, and 17 bases lay between the germline ends. Germline V CDR1 and CDR2: LNHDA, SQIVND (reference sequence). In DNA form, the CDR3 reads TGTGCCAGTAGTATAAGTGTGGCCCTTCCCCCGAACACTGAAGCTTTCTTT. Encoded protein: CASSISVALPPNTEAFF.

This sequence joins TRBV5-5 and TRBJ1-3; TRBD1 matches at 9 bases. The CDR3 runs to 15 residues. With V trimmed by 0 bases and J by 2 bases, 0 bases remained unmatched. The V gene's germline CDR1 is SGHKS and CDR2 YYEKEE (reference sequence). CDR3 in DNA: TGTGCCAGCAGCTTGGACAGGGGGCCTGGAAACACCATATATTTT. This gives the protein CASSLDRGPGNTIYF.

This chain joins TRBV15 and TRBJ1-2; D is unresolved. Germline V gene lookup returns CDR1 LNHNV and CDR2 YYDKDF (reference sequence). The CDR3 contains 13 residues. The V gene lost 5 bases and the J gene lost 1 base, with 8 bases spanning the gap. The CDR3 DNA reads TGTGCCACCAGCTACGGGTTTAACTATGGCTACACCTTC. It specifies CATSYGFNYGYTF.

This clone was recorded a few times. The chain employs TRBV28 and TRBJ1-2; 9 nucleotides agree with TRBD1. After removal of 9 bases from V and 7 bases from J, the junction contained 15 bases not matched to a gene. Germline values: CDR1 MDHEN, CDR2 SYDVKM. CDR3 length: 15 amino acids. The CDR3 is CASLLQGAFGVGYTF. The CDR3 DNA reads as TGTGCCAGTCTCCTACAGGGGGCATTCGGGGTTGGCTACACCTTC.

The chain carries TRBV2 and TRBJ1-1; TRBD1 might be the D (5 bases). V was cut by 3 bases and J by 5 bases, with 16 bases left in between. CDR3 length: 15 amino acids. The germline gives CDR1 SNHLY, CDR2 FYNNEI. The DNA for the CDR3 is TGTGCCAGCAGTGAGATGGGACCTTCGAGGACTGAAGCTTTCTTT. It is translated as CASSEMGPSRTEAFF. The variable domain in full, completed from reference TRBV2 and TRBJ1-1, reads EPEVTQTPSHQVTQMGQEVILRCVPISNHLYFYWYRQILGQKVEFLVSFYNNEISEKSEIFDDQFSVERPDGSNFTLKIRSTKLEDSAMYFCASSEMGPSRTEAFFGQGTRLTVV.

In this sample, this clone turned up once. The J gene is TRBJ1-2, the V gene TRBV5-6; D is perhaps TRBD1 (5 bases). V gave up 1 base and J gave up 4 bases, with 17 bases separating them. This CDR3 has 16 residues. Germline V gene data show CDR1 as SGHDT and CDR2 as YYEEEE. The CDR3 nucleotides are TGTGCCAGCAGCTTGTCGGGGCACAGATCTCTCTATGGCTACACCTTC. Protein sequence: CASSLSGHRSLYGYTF. The whole variable domain, filled in from reference TRBV5-6 and TRBJ1-2, reads DAGVTQSPTHLIKTRGQQVTLRCSPKSGHDTVSWYQQALGQGPQFIFQYYEEEERQRGNFPDRFSGHQFPNYSSELNVNALLLGDSALYLCASSLSGHRSLYGYTFGSGTRLTVV.

V gene TRBV2 combines with J gene TRBJ2-7; 7 bases map to TRBD2. There are 14 residues in the CDR3. The germline V gene has CDR1 SNHLY and CDR2 FYNNEI. Unmatched junction bases numbered 8, after V lost 7 bases and J lost 2 bases. CDR3 residues: CASTGGVGPYEQYF. The CDR3 DNA is TGTGCCAGCACTGGGGGGGTAGGACCCTACGAGCAGTACTTC.

The chain joins TRBV7-2 to TRBJ2-5; 8 nucleotides line up with TRBD2. With V trimmed by 5 bases and J by 1 base, 12 bases remained unmatched. Germline V gene data show CDR1 as SGHTA and CDR2 as FQGNSA. The CDR3 is made up of 17 amino acids. In nucleotides, the CDR3 is TGTGCCAGCAGCCGGGAGGGGGGCTTACTAGCCCAAGAGACCCAGTACTTC. The encoded protein is CASSREGGLLAQETQYF.

V usage is TRBV18 and J usage is TRBJ2-7; possible D gene TRBD2, 6 bases. Per germline, CDR1 KGHSH and CDR2 LQKENI. The CDR3 has 14 residues. Trimming pared 1 base from V and 1 base from J, leaving 8 bases between. The CDR3 loop reads CASSPRRDSYEQYF. In DNA form, the CDR3 reads TGTGCCAGCTCACCACGGCGGGATTCCTACGAGCAGTACTTC.

The chain uses TRBV6-1 and TRBJ1-5; maybe TRBD1 (6 bases). The CDR3 is 17 residues long. V lost 0 bases to trimming and J lost 7 bases, with 19 bases between them. Germline V lookup: CDR1 MNHNS, CDR2 SASEGT. The CDR3 is CASSEAIGGGGWQPQHF. As DNA, the CDR3 is TGTGCCAGCAGTGAAGCGATTGGGGGAGGGGGATGGCAGCCCCAGCATTTT.

The genes are TRBV25-1 and TRBJ2-7, with 13 bases aligning to TRBD2. J lost 5 bases, V lost 3 bases, and 13 bases had no gene match. The length of the CDR3 is 18 residues. Looked up from germline, CDR1 is MGHDK and CDR2 is SYGVNS. Here the CDR3 reads CASSEGQLAGGQRHEQYF. The CDR3, as DNA: TGTGCCAGCAGTGAGGGTCAACTAGCGGGGGGGCAGAGGCACGAGCAGTACTTC.

This sequence joins TRBV6-2 or TRBV6-3 and TRBJ1-5; 11 nucleotides line up with TRBD1. In germline, CDR1 is MNHEY, CDR2 SVGEGT. Losses at the gene ends were 5 bases for V and 2 bases for J; bases not matched to a gene: 11. The CDR3 has 18 amino acids. CDR3 in DNA: TGTGCCAGCAGTCCGCGGGACAGGGGGTTTCAGGGCAATCAGCCCCAGCATTTT. Protein sequence: CASSPRDRGFQGNQPQHF.